Presented here are 6 T cell receptor beta chains from one specimen sequenced in a study of blood T cells in healthy people across ages. The authors ran a second PCR of 7 to 11 cycles using a sample-barcoded 5' primer and a J-beta primer mix. TCRdb passed the 5' RACE reads through MiXCR, listing each CDR3 protein once. The data show hundreds of thousands of distinct CDR3 sequences, around three fifths seen once. The specimen was blood. The receptors shown here come from a man aged 55 to 70 in good health.

This clonotype appeared many times. The chain couples TRBV15 to TRBJ2-7; D might be TRBD1 (6 bases). Germline V gene sequence: CDR1 LNHNV, CDR2 YYDKDF (reference sequence). The germline V and J ends were trimmed by 1 base and 3 bases, with 10 bases remaining between them. This CDR3 has 14 residues. CDR3 nucleotide sequence: TGTGCCACCAGCAGAGGGGCAGGGGTCTACGAGCAGTACTTC. This gives the protein CATSRGAGVYEQYF.

For the CDR3, the DNA is TGTGCCAGCAGTTACAATACACGGCGGACAGGGAATGAAAAACTGTTTTTT. Protein product: CASSYNTRRTGNEKLFF. The chain is built from TRBV6-6 and TRBJ1-4; 8 bases agree with TRBD1. This CDR3 spans 17 amino acids. Germline CDR1 reads MNHNY; CDR2 reads SVGAGI (reference sequence). V shed 2 bases and J 5 bases; nucleotides not matched to a gene: 10.

V usage is TRBV15 and J usage is TRBJ1-2; D not resolved. Trimming cost V 1 base and J 6 bases, with 21 bases left between them. Germline CDR1 and CDR2: LNHNV and YYDKDF (reference sequence). This CDR3 has 17 residues. In DNA form, the CDR3 reads TGTGCCACCAGCAGAGCCTCGGCGGTCACCCACCTAAATGGCTACACCTTC. Translation: CATSRASAVTHLNGYTF.

V gene TRBV6-2 or TRBV6-3 combines with J gene TRBJ2-7; D is unclear. The V end lost 6 bases, the J end lost 4 bases, and 10 bases lay between the germline ends. The CDR3 sequence is 12 residues long. CDR1 and CDR2 (germline): MNHEY, SVGEGT. CDR3 sequence: CASRSLAYEQYF. For the CDR3, the DNA is TGTGCCAGCAGATCACTGGCTTACGAGCAGTACTTC.

V is TRBV20-1 and J is TRBJ2-4, with TRBD1 as a possible D gene (7 bases). Gene TRBJ2-5 matches the end of the DNA better, so the J call may be wrong. The germline V gene has CDR1 DFQATT and CDR2 SNEGSKA (reference sequence). The CDR3 totals 13 residues. This chain's CDR3 is CSARATGRETQYF. The CDR3 DNA follows: TGCAGTGCTAGGGCGACAGGGAGGGAGACCCAGTACTTC.

This rearrangement joins TRBV4-2 to TRBJ2-7; TRBD2 matches at 15 bases. Germline V lookup: CDR1 LGHNA, CDR2 YNFKEQ. The CDR3 runs to 15 residues. Losses at the gene ends were 3 bases for V and 4 bases for J; bases not matched to a gene: 1. CDR3 sequence reads: CASSQGTSGGYEQYF. In nucleotides, the CDR3 is TGTGCCAGCAGCCAGGGGACTAGCGGGGGGTACGAGCAGTACTTC.